This T cell receptor (beta chain) was identified in a study of blood T cells in healthy people across ages. For this clonotype: Its antigen is as yet unknown.

The CDR3 runs 11 residues. Trimming pared 1 base from V and 13 bases from J, leaving 12 bases between. Germline-derived CDR1 and CDR2 are DFQATT and SNEGSKA (reference sequence). Study results and limitations: Observed TCR beta diversity per million T cells went down as age went up. This fall followed a roughly linear course with age. No conclusive comparison of naive versus antigen-experienced cells was possible with unsorted PBMCs.

Sample-barcoded 5' priming and a J-beta primer mix drove a second PCR of roughly 6 to 12 cycles. Samples each returned at least 3 million CDR3-containing paired-end reads. TCRdb re-called the 5' RACE reads with MiXCR, one entry per CDR3 protein. The sample includes hundreds of thousands of distinct CDR3 sequences, about 43% of them seen just once. This sequence joins TRBV20-1 and TRBJ2-3; either TRBD1 or TRBD2 may supply D (5 bases each). The sample taken for sequencing was blood. The sequence came from a man of 80 years or more in good health. CDR3 loop: CSARVGEREYF. Written as DNA, the CDR3 is TGCAGTGCTAGAGTGGGGGAGCGTGAGTATTTT.